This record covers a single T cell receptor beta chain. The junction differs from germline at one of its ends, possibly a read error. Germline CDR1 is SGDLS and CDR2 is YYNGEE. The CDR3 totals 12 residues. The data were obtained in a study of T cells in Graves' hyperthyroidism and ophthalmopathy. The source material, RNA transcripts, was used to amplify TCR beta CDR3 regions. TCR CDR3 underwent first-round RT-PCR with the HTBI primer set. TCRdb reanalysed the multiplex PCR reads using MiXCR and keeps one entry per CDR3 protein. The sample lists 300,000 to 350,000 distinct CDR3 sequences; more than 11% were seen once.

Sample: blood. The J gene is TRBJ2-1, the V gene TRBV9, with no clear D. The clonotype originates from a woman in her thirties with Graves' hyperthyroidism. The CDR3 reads CASSAPGPEQLF. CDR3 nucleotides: TGTGCCAGCAGCGCCCCCGGCCCCGAGCAGCTCTTC. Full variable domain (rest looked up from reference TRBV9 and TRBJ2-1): DSGVTQTPKHLITATGQRVTLRCSPRSGDLSVYWYQQSLDQGLQFLIQYYNGEERAKGNILERFSAQQFPDLHSELNLSSLELGDSALYFCASSAPGPEQLFGPGTRLTVL.